A selection of T cell receptor beta chains follows, all from one sample in a study of blood T cell repertoires in COVID-19. Only in-frame clones appear in the TCRdb table, and some are missing; sequencing was by immunoSEQ multiplex PCR. The table lists some 140,000 clones, roughly 91% of them singletons, with 18% in the top ten. Sequenced input: peripheral blood. The receptors here all came from a middle-aged man with active or convalescent COVID-19. Both conserved end residues are part of each CDR3. D genes are given only for firm matches. Clone size, where shown, is once, few, many, or a class for clones that have expanded.

J gene | clone size | V gene | D gene | CDR3 protein | CDR3 DNA
TRBJ2-4 | . | TRBV2 | . | CASSEPSGTKNIQYF | TGTGCCAGCAGTGAACCTTCGGGGACCAAAAACATTCAGTACTTC
TRBJ1-3 | . | TRBV7-2 | TRBD1 | CASSLQGTASGNTIYF | TGTGCCAGCAGCTTACAGGGGACAGCCTCTGGAAACACCATATATTTT
TRBJ2-7 | many | TRBV19 | . | CASSVRQGGYEQYF | TGTGCCAGTAGTGTGAGACAGGGAGGCTACGAGCAGTACTTC
TRBJ1-3 | . | TRBV28 | . | CASSPRDTIYF | TGTGCCAGCAGTCCCCGGGACACCATATATTTT
TRBJ2-7 | . | TRBV6-5 | . | CASSRTGTYEQYF | TGTGCCAGCAGCCGTACAGGCACCTACGAGCAGTACTTC
TRBJ2-3 | . | TRBV11-3 | TRBD2 | CASSLGLAGGRTDTQYF | TGTGCCAGCAGCTTAGGACTAGCGGGGGGGCGAACAGATACGCAGTATTTT
TRBJ2-5 | once | TRBV6-5 | . | CATSGRETQYF | TGTGCCACCTCAGGTCGAGAGACCCAGTACTTC
TRBJ2-1 | . | TRBV5-4 | TRBD2 | CASSLGIAGGQGEQFF | TGTGCCAGCAGCTTGGGGATAGCGGGGGGGCAGGGTGAGCAGTTCTTC
TRBJ1-6 | . | TRBV5-1 | . | CASSGLGQHNSPLHF | TGCGCCAGCAGCGGACTAGGACAGCATAATTCACCCCTCCACTTT
TRBJ2-7 | . | TRBV20-1 | . | CSASGDTYEQYF | TGCAGTGCTAGTGGGGACACCTACGAGCAGTACTTC
TRBJ2-4 | . | TRBV20-1 | . | CSAHLGNIQYF | TGCAGTGCTCACCTAGGAAACATTCAGTACTTC
TRBJ2-4 | . | TRBV28 | TRBD1 | CASTPDRGLAKNIQYF | TGTGCCAGCACTCCAGACAGGGGATTAGCCAAAAACATTCAGTACTTC
TRBJ1-5 | . | TRBV28 | . | CASRIQGASNQPQHF | TGTGCCAGCAGGATACAGGGTGCGAGCAATCAGCCCCAGCATTTT
TRBJ1-3 | . | TRBV10-3 | . | CAIRGASGNTIYF | TGTGCCATCCGGGGAGCCTCTGGAAACACCATATATTTT
TRBJ2-2 | . | TRBV4-3 | . | CASSRVVPPNTGELFF | TGCGCCAGCAGCCGAGTGGTACCCCCAAACACCGGGGAGCTGTTTTTT
TRBJ2-5 | . | TRBV10-3 | TRBD1 | CAISKSGTGPISETQYF | TGTGCCATCAGCAAATCCGGGACAGGGCCTATTTCAGAGACCCAGTACTTC
TRBJ1-2 | . | TRBV20-1 | TRBD1 | CSASYQDRVGYTF | TGCAGTGCCAGTTATCAGGACAGGGTTGGCTACACCTTC
TRBJ2-1 | . | TRBV7-6 | TRBD2 | CASSSRSSGRINEQFF | TGTGCCAGCAGCTCCCGCTCTAGCGGGAGGATCAATGAGCAGTTCTTC
TRBJ2-2 | . | TRBV6-5 | TRBD2 | CASSLRTSGGAGELFF | TGTGCCAGCAGTTTGAGGACTAGCGGGGGGGCCGGGGAGCTGTTTTTT
TRBJ2-3 | . | TRBV5-1 | TRBD1 | CASSPGQLSTDTQYF | TGCGCCAGCAGCCCGGGACAGCTTAGCACAGATACGCAGTATTTT
TRBJ1-4 | . | TRBV7-8 | TRBD1 | CASSLNSWDRGDEKLFF | TGTGCCAGCAGCTTAAATTCCTGGGACAGGGGCGATGAAAAACTGTTTTTT
TRBJ2-5 | . | TRBV5-4 | TRBD1 | CASSFGGRGQFETQYF | TGTGCCAGCAGCTTCGGCGGCAGGGGGCAATTTGAGACCCAGTACTTC
TRBJ1-4 | . | TRBV7-8 | . | CASSLAALTGEKMFF | TGTGCCAGCAGCTTAGCTGCCTTAACGGGGGAAAAGATGTTTTTT
TRBJ2-5 | once | TRBV6-5 | . | CASSSAGQETQYF | TGTGCCAGCAGTTCGGCGGGGCAGGAGACCCAGTACTTC
TRBJ1-1 | . | TRBV3-1/TRBV3-2 | TRBD1 | CASRAGGTEAFF | TGTGCCAGCAGGGCAGGGGGCACTGAAGCTTTCTTT
TRBJ2-2 | once | TRBV3-1/TRBV3-2 | . | CASSQWRSVGTGELFF | TGTGCCAGCAGCCAATGGAGAAGCGTAGGCACCGGGGAGCTGTTTTTT
TRBJ2-7 | . | TRBV5-1 | . | CASSTSGTRSYEQYF | TGCGCCAGCAGCACCAGCGGGACACGCTCCTACGAGCAGTACTTC
TRBJ1-2 | . | TRBV10-3 | TRBD1 | CAISQSGGTNNYGYTF | TGTGCCATCAGCCAATCAGGGGGCACTAATAACTATGGCTACACCTTC
TRBJ2-1 | . | TRBV10-3 | TRBD2 | CATQRGLAGENEQFF | TGTGCCACCCAACGTGGGCTAGCGGGAGAGAATGAGCAGTTCTTC
TRBJ2-2 | . | TRBV6-5 | . | CASSRAGWNTGELFF | TGTGCCAGCTCCAGGGCAGGGTGGAACACCGGGGAGCTGTTTTTT
TRBJ2-2 | . | TRBV7-2 | . | CASSLQGVAGELFF | TGTGCCAGCAGCTTACAAGGGGTCGCCGGGGAGCTGTTTTTT
TRBJ1-5 | . | TRBV9 | . | CASSVAGNQPQHF | TGTGCCAGCAGCGTAGCCGGGAATCAGCCCCAGCATTTT